This paragraph covers one T cell receptor beta chain sequence. Its target is unknown. TCRdb re-called the 5' RACE reads with MiXCR, one entry per CDR3 protein. The sample includes approximately 550,000 distinct CDR3 sequences, about 19% of them seen just once. Trimming took off 5 bases at V and 7 bases at J, with 12 bases between the two ends. Germline loops: CDR1 SGHAT, CDR2 FQNNGV. There are 13 residues in the CDR3. The sample originates from a study of T cells after yellow fever vaccination. Study-wide findings and caveats: At 96% for CD4 and over 80% for CD8, most primary-vaccination clones showed up again after the booster.

The genes are TRBV11-2 and TRBJ1-5; D is uncertain. This clonotype originated in a man between 25 and 39 years old who received the YFV17D yellow fever vaccine. The specimen comprised PBMCs, sampled 15 days after the yellow fever booster vaccination. The CDR3 DNA reads TGTGCCAGCAGCCGCCAATTTGGGCAGCCCCAGCATTTT. It codes for CASSRQFGQPQHF.